This T cell receptor (beta chain) was retrieved from a study of breast tumors, draining lymph nodes, adjacent tissues. Study-wide results and caveats: That most tumor T cells come from lymph nodes remained unproven. Tumor TCR diversity was below lymph nodes but above nontumor tissue. The data were judged consistent with most tumor T cells coming from lymph node and expanding in tumor. Compared with basal-like, luminal-like tumors shared significantly more repertoire with nontumor tissue.

This clonotype was recorded many times. The target antigen is unknown. With 2 bases removed from V and 4 bases from J, the gap between germline ends came to 12 bases. Germline assignment: CDR1 SGHTA and CDR2 FQGNSA. The CDR3 contains 14 residues. Axillary draining lymph nodes of breast cancer patients supplied the node samples. TCRdb recomputed calls from the multiplex PCR reads with MiXCR, one row per CDR3 protein. The table lists tens of thousands of distinct CDR3 sequences, roughly 30% of them singletons. The TCR originated in a female donor with breast cancer. Some clones in this sample may be carry-over from other donors' samples. The material sequenced was axillary lymph node tissue. The genes are TRBV7-2 and TRBJ2-7; D may be TRBD2 (6 bases). Here the CDR3 reads CASSLFQEGYEQYF. As DNA, the CDR3 is TGTGCCAGCAGCTTATTTCAGGAGGGTTACGAGCAGTACTTC.